Listed below are T cell receptor beta chains from one sample, sequenced in a study of T cell repertoires in cytomegalovirus infection. Their antigens are not known. Each CDR3 protein gets one entry after TCRdb re-called the reads with MiXCR. The sample lists some 57,000 distinct CDR3 sequences, about 33% occurring once. The sequencing input was PBMCs, sequenced either directly or after in vitro stimulation (not recorded which). The source is a human donor in good health (CMV status not recorded). Some clones in this sample may be carry-over from other donors' samples. Each CDR3 is given with its conserved first and last residue. Each record gives: J gene, V gene, D gene, CDR3 protein. D genes are given only for firm matches.

TRBJ1-4 | TRBV2 | NA | CASSVERGSNEKLFF
TRBJ2-7 | TRBV7-9 | NA | CASRRGSYEQYF
TRBJ1-5 | TRBV4-1 | TRBD1 | CASSQDAGQFINQPQHF
TRBJ2-7 | TRBV6-1 | TRBD2 | CASSVAGQYEQYF
TRBJ2-1 | TRBV10-3 | NA | CATTASGNYNEQFF
TRBJ2-3 | TRBV7-6 | NA | CASSLGGRRTDTQYF
TRBJ2-3 | TRBV12-3/TRBV12-4 | NA | CASSFGTDTQYF
TRBJ2-5 | TRBV2 | NA | CASSGWTEQETQYF
TRBJ2-7 | TRBV7-2 | NA | CASSLGGLTEQYF
TRBJ1-2 | TRBV4-3 | NA | CASSQELGHNYGYTF
TRBJ2-7 | TRBV6-2/TRBV6-3 | TRBD2 | CASSLPSGRNYEQYF
TRBJ2-2 | TRBV6-6 | NA | CASSYSGPTGELFF
TRBJ2-1 | TRBV11-2 | NA | CASSRSTNEQFF
TRBJ2-1 | TRBV6-7 | NA | CASRGGRYNEQFF
TRBJ2-1 | TRBV27 | NA | CASSFSRYNEQFF
TRBJ2-7 | TRBV28 | NA | CASSLGWPSLSEQYF
TRBJ1-3 | TRBV25-1 | NA | CAGSEPGGPGNTIYF
TRBJ2-7 | TRBV20-1 | NA | CSATRQVYSYEQYF
TRBJ1-2 | TRBV27 | TRBD1 | CASSQITGGGYGYTF
TRBJ2-7 | TRBV12-3/TRBV12-4 | NA | CASSFGGIGQYF
TRBJ2-1 | TRBV3-1 | TRBD2 | CASSQDWLAGAVSRNEQFF
TRBJ1-6 | TRBV27 | NA | CASSFSRGGAPLHF
TRBJ2-7 | TRBV12-3/TRBV12-4 | NA | CASSLLGGGHEQYF
TRBJ1-2 | TRBV5-1 | NA | CASSLDRTRRGNYGYTF
TRBJ2-7 | TRBV7-2 | TRBD2 | CASSLGGGLLSYEQYF
TRBJ2-7 | TRBV7-2 | TRBD2 | CASSRTSGGAYEQYF
TRBJ2-7 | TRBV5-4 | NA | CASSPFGGRSYEQYF
TRBJ1-2 | TRBV20-1 | TRBD1 | CSARDSTGGVYGYTF
TRBJ2-6 | TRBV7-2 | NA | CASSSGLYSGANVLTF
TRBJ2-3 | TRBV7-9 | NA | CASSSDETVPDTQYF
TRBJ2-5 | TRBV24-1 | NA | CATSDSGTEGETQYF
TRBJ2-2 | TRBV7-8 | NA | CASSLVVGELFF
TRBJ1-1 | TRBV10-2 | NA | CASSPNPGVTEAFF
TRBJ2-1 | TRBV27 | TRBD2 | CASSSLGTSGGNEQFF
TRBJ2-7 | TRBV11-2 | NA | CASSFGRTNYEQYF
TRBJ1-1 | TRBV5-1 | TRBD1 | CASKGQGMSTEAFF
TRBJ2-1 | TRBV4-3 | TRBD2 | CASSQAWIAGGEQFF
TRBJ2-7 | TRBV5-6 | NA | CASSLTGPDEQYF
TRBJ2-5 | TRBV4-2 | TRBD2 | CASSQVGGGNWGQETQYF
TRBJ2-1 | TRBV10-3 | NA | CAISESFRQEPFF
TRBJ1-1 | TRBV7-9 | NA | CASSLARRNTEAFF
TRBJ2-1 | TRBV20-1 | NA | CSATAGPNEQFF
TRBJ2-7 | TRBV10-2 | NA | CASNRGANEQYF
TRBJ2-7 | TRBV12-3/TRBV12-4 | TRBD1 | CASSFGDRAGAYEQYF
TRBJ2-4 | TRBV7-6 | TRBD2 | CASSPAWRRGRDEAKNIQYF
TRBJ1-4 | TRBV10-3 | TRBD1 | CAIQQGTNEKLFF
TRBJ2-3 | TRBV10-3 | TRBD2 | CAIQAGGQDTQYF
TRBJ2-7 | TRBV6-6 | TRBD1 | CASSSLAGRQGAYEQYF
TRBJ1-4 | TRBV5-8 | NA | CASSLDLTDLRGEKLFF
TRBJ1-5 | TRBV7-2 | NA | CASSFSEFSYNPNQPQHF
TRBJ2-1 | TRBV20-1 | TRBD2 | CSAPGGRALNEQFF
TRBJ2-6 | TRBV7-2 | TRBD2 | CASSPGLGARVLTF
TRBJ2-1 | TRBV7-2 | NA | CASSLRGFLSNEQFF
TRBJ2-1 | TRBV12-3/TRBV12-4 | TRBD2 | CASSLGAGGHLSSYNEQFF
TRBJ1-5 | TRBV12-3/TRBV12-4 | TRBD1 | CASSGQGSNQPQHF
TRBJ1-2 | TRBV7-2 | TRBD1 | CASSFQGANYGYTF
TRBJ1-3 | TRBV7-2 | NA | CASSLVDSSSGNTIYF